The 29 T cell receptor beta chains below were found in one sample sequenced in a study of cytomegalovirus exposure and HLA in healthy donors. The data were produced by immunoSEQ multiplex PCR, yet TCRdb's version contains in-frame clones alone and is incomplete. The sample lists 150,000 to 200,000 clones, more than 80% seen once, with more than 6.5% in the top ten. The sample taken for sequencing was PBMCs. The origin of the receptors is a young man in good health and CMV-seropositive.

The CDR3 is CASRPQGPGNTIYF. The CDR3 nucleotides read TGTGCCAGCAGACCCCAGGGTCCTGGAAACACCATATATTTT. The V gene is TRBV27, the J gene TRBJ1-3; the D gene is possibly TRBD1 (5 bases). Germline-derived CDR1 and CDR2 are MNHEY and SMNVEV (reference sequence). Trimming took off 6 bases at V and 2 bases at J, with 11 bases between the two ends. CDR3 length equals 14 residues.

The V gene is TRBV7-6, the J gene TRBJ2-1; 8 bases line up with TRBD2. V shed 0 bases and J 2 bases; nucleotides not matched to a gene: 6. Germline V gives CDR1 SGHVS, CDR2 FNYEAQ. This CDR3 is built from 17 residues. CDR3 in amino acids: CASSLARSGVPYNEQFF. Written as DNA, the CDR3 is TGTGCCAGCAGCTTAGCGCGTAGCGGGGTCCCCTACAATGAGCAGTTCTTC.

The chain couples TRBV6-5 to TRBJ1-1, with a weak D call TRBD1 (5 bases). V lost 6 bases and J lost 1, with 6 bases in between. The CDR3 is 12 residues long. Germline V CDR1 and CDR2: MNHEY, SVGAGI. CDR3 bases: TGTGCCAGCAGAACAGGGAACACTGAAGCTTTCTTT. Its translation is CASRTGNTEAFF.

In this sample, this clone turned up a few times. The chain employs TRBV19 and TRBJ1-5; 7 nucleotides match TRBD1. Germline assignment: CDR1 LNHDA and CDR2 SQIVND (reference sequence). The CDR3 length is 15 residues. V lost 7 bases and J lost 2; bases outside the gene matches: 8. The CDR3, as DNA: TGTGCCAGTAACCTTAACAGGGGAGGCAATCAGCCCCAGCATTTT. Its translation is CASNLNRGGNQPQHF.

This chain connects TRBV5-1 to TRBJ1-2; 12 nucleotides align to TRBD1. This CDR3 is built from 16 residues. The V gene's germline CDR1 is SGHRS and CDR2 YFSETQ. Trimming cost V 4 bases and J 8 bases; bases outside gene matches: 12. CDR3 sequence: CASSKGQGAGMSGYTF. The CDR3 DNA is TGCGCCAGCAGCAAGGGACAGGGGGCTGGGATGAGCGGCTACACCTTC.

This clone appeared once. J is TRBJ2-3 and V is TRBV14; 7 positions agree with TRBD1. This CDR3 region has 13 residues. The ends lost 2 bases at V and 4 bases at J; junction bases unmatched: 0. From germline, CDR1 is SGHDN and CDR2 FVKESK. CDR3 sequence reads: CASSQTGADTQYF. The CDR3 DNA is TGTGCCAGCAGCCAAACAGGGGCAGATACGCAGTATTTT.

The V gene is TRBV7-2, the J gene TRBJ2-1, with TRBD2 matching 10 bases. Germline CDR1 SGHTA, CDR2 FQGNSA. The junction had 6 bases not matched to a gene; V was cut back by 8 bases and J by 8 bases. The CDR3 runs to 13 residues. The CDR3 protein is CASLLAGVDEQFF. The DNA for the CDR3 is TGTGCCAGCCTTCTAGCGGGAGTGGATGAGCAGTTCTTC.

The rearrangement uses TRBV5-4 and TRBJ2-7, with D maybe TRBD1 (5 bases). Germline loops: CDR1 SGHNT, CDR2 YYREEE (reference sequence). This CDR3 comprises 14 residues. V gave up 4 bases and J gave up 0 bases, with 11 bases separating them. CDR3 sequence reads: CASSPDSYSYEQYF. The CDR3 bases are TGTGCCAGCAGCCCCGACAGTTACTCCTACGAGCAGTACTTC.

This clone was picked up a small number of times. The V gene is TRBV25-1, the J gene TRBJ2-1; 7 bases align to TRBD2. The germline V gene encodes CDR1 MGHDK and CDR2 SYGVNS. After removal of 6 bases from V and 2 bases from J, the junction contained 4 bases not matched to a gene. This CDR3 region has 14 residues. The CDR3 bases are TGTGCCAGCAGACCTAGCGGCACCTACAATGAGCAGTTCTTC. This encodes CASRPSGTYNEQFF. The whole variable domain, remainder taken from reference TRBV25-1 and TRBJ2-1, is EADIYQTPRYLVIGTGKKITLECSQTMGHDKMYWYQQDPGMELHLIHYSYGVNSTEKGDLSSESTVSRIRTEHFPLTLESARPSHTSQYLCASRPSGTYNEQFFGPGTRLTVL.

The chain employs TRBV4-3 and TRBJ2-2; 9 bases line up with TRBD1. The CDR3 contains 14 residues. Trimming removed 2 bases from V and 7 bases from J; junction bases left unmatched: 2. CDR1 is LGHNA and CDR2 is YSLEER in the germline V gene. The DNA of the CDR3 is TGCGCCAGCAGCCAAACAGGGGGCTTCGGGGAGCTGTTTTTT. It encodes CASSQTGGFGELFF.

The chain recombines TRBV6-6 with TRBJ2-7; D is possibly TRBD1 (5 bases). The V gene's germline CDR1 is MNHNY and CDR2 SVGAGI (reference sequence). This CDR3 has 16 amino acids. Between the trimmed V and J ends, which lost 4 bases and 1 base, there was a span of 17 bases. This CDR3 is CASSSLLQGRSYEQYF. CDR3 nucleotides: TGTGCCAGCAGTTCCCTCCTTCAGGGTCGATCCTACGAGCAGTACTTC.

Only a few counts were recorded for this clone. The V gene is TRBV2, the J gene TRBJ1-1; D might be TRBD1 (6 bases). This CDR3 comprises 13 residues. CDR1 and CDR2 from the germline V gene are SNHLY and FYNNEI. The V end was cut by 0 bases, the J end by 8 bases, with 10 bases between. CDR3 in DNA: TGTGCCAGCAGTGAAGCGACGAGGGGGGAAGCTTTCTTT. Translation gives CASSEATRGEAFF.

The rearrangement links TRBV27 to TRBJ2-7; a possible D gene is TRBD2 (6 bases). This CDR3 is 14 amino acids long. Trimming took off 0 bases at V and 4 bases at J, with 10 bases between the two ends. CDR1 MNHEY and CDR2 SMNVEV come from the germline V gene (reference sequence). DNA for the CDR3: TGTGCCAGCAGTTTATCAGGGACTGCTTACGAGCAGTACTTC. Translated: CASSLSGTAYEQYF.

V gene TRBV28 combines with J gene TRBJ2-7, with 9 bases matching TRBD2. The ends lost 5 bases at V and 1 base at J; junction bases unmatched: 6. The germline gives CDR1 MDHEN, CDR2 SYDVKM. CDR3 length: 15 residues. CDR3 in amino acids: CASSPSGVASYEQYF. The CDR3 bases are TGTGCCAGCAGTCCTAGCGGGGTTGCTTCCTACGAGCAGTACTTC.

This chain links TRBV14 with TRBJ2-7; possible D gene TRBD2, 5 bases. This CDR3 is 12 amino acids long. The germline V gene has CDR1 SGHDN and CDR2 FVKESK. V was cut by 6 bases and J by 2 bases, with 8 bases left in between. For the CDR3, the DNA is TGTGCCAGCAGTCCCGGGACCTACGAGCAGTACTTC. Its translation is CASSPGTYEQYF.

This clone has only a few counts. The J gene is TRBJ2-3, the V gene TRBV5-1; 8 positions agree with TRBD2. The CDR3 has 14 residues. The V and J ends lost 4 bases and 6 bases, in that order; junction bases with no gene match: 7. The germline V gene encodes CDR1 SGHRS and CDR2 YFSETQ. CDR3 DNA: TGCGCCAGCAGCCAAGAGCGGGGGATGGATACGCAGTATTTT. The encoded protein is CASSQERGMDTQYF.

The J gene is TRBJ2-1, the V gene TRBV2, with 9 bases that match TRBD2. The CDR3 is 18 residues long. Germline loops: CDR1 SNHLY, CDR2 FYNNEI. V gave up 4 bases and J gave up 9 bases; unmatched junction bases: 19. The CDR3 spells CASSVASRLAGPPGEQFF. In DNA, the CDR3 is TGTGCCAGCAGTGTGGCCTCGCGGCTAGCGGGACCCCCCGGTGAGCAGTTCTTC.

The V and J genes are TRBV7-8 and TRBJ1-4; 11 bases match TRBD1. The trim removed 5 bases at V and 7 bases at J, leaving 6 bases unmatched. Germline V gives CDR1 SGHVS, CDR2 FQNEAQ. The CDR3 is 15 amino acids. CDR3 loop: CASSQTGTGGEKLFF. Here the CDR3 DNA reads TGTGCCAGCAGCCAAACCGGGACAGGGGGTGAAAAACTGTTTTTT.

The CDR3 DNA reads TGTGCCACCAGCAGATTCTATGGCGGGAGGGCCTCCACCGGGGAGCTGTTTTTT. Amino acid sequence: CATSRFYGGRASTGELFF. The chain carries TRBV15 and TRBJ2-2; 9 bases align to TRBD2. CDR3 length: 18 residues. CDR1 is LNHNV, CDR2 YYDKDF, per germline (reference sequence). Germline trimming cut 2 bases from V and 4 bases from J; bases unmatched to any gene: 11.

The chain joins TRBV15 to TRBJ2-5, with D maybe TRBD2 (6 bases). The germline V gene has CDR1 LNHNV and CDR2 YYDKDF (reference sequence). This CDR3 region has 17 residues. Trimming stripped 3 bases from V and 5 bases from J, with 22 bases between. The CDR3 DNA reads TGTGCCACCAGCAGGATACTCGGGAGTCCGGGCAGTGAGACCCAGTACTTC. It yields the protein CATSRILGSPGSETQYF.

The chain is built from TRBV9 and TRBJ2-5, with a tentative D call TRBD2 (6 bases). The CDR3 extends over 14 amino acids. Germline V lookup: CDR1 SGDLS, CDR2 YYNGEE. Trimming took 0 bases from V and 5 from J, leaving 11 bases between them. The DNA of the CDR3 is TGTGCCAGCAGCGTAGACGGGAGAATGGAGACCCAGTACTTC. It specifies CASSVDGRMETQYF.

In its sample, this clone was seen a few times. The genes are TRBV14 and TRBJ2-1, with 8 bases identical to TRBD2. Germline loops: CDR1 SGHDN, CDR2 FVKESK. CDR3 length: 17 amino acids. The trim removed 5 bases at V and 3 bases at J, leaving 12 bases unmatched. The CDR3 here is CASSALAGGDFYNEQFF. The CDR3 nucleotides read TGTGCCAGCAGCGCCCTGGCGGGAGGAGATTTCTACAATGAGCAGTTCTTC.

J is TRBJ2-1 and V is TRBV11-2; the match to TRBD2 covers 7 bases. The germline CDR1 and CDR2 sequences are SGHAT and FQNNGV. The CDR3 totals 11 residues. V lost 8 bases and J lost 7; bases outside the gene matches: 2. CDR3 region: CASQRGNEQFF. For the CDR3, the DNA is TGTGCCAGCCAGCGGGGAAATGAGCAGTTCTTC.

The V call is TRBV5-1, the J call TRBJ2-1, with TRBD1 matching 9 bases. Germline CDR1 reads SGHRS; CDR2 reads YFSETQ. This CDR3 is built from 19 residues. The V segment lost 6 bases and the J segment 0 bases; nucleotides outside the gene matches: 16. Here the CDR3 reads CASTLGQGIVAASYNEQFF. In DNA form, the CDR3 reads TGCGCCAGCACCTTAGGACAGGGGATCGTAGCGGCCTCCTACAATGAGCAGTTCTTC.

This clone appeared a few times. The chain is built from TRBV29-1 and TRBJ2-1, with D uncertain. CDR3 length equals 16 residues. Trimming took off 8 bases at V and 1 base at J, with 21 bases between the two ends. In germline, CDR1 is SQVTM, CDR2 ANQGSEA. CDR3 DNA sequence: TGCAGCACCGACGGCCTATATACCGGGTCCTACAATGAGCAGTTCTTC. Its protein product is CSTDGLYTGSYNEQFF.

This chain joins TRBV11-2 and TRBJ2-7; possibly TRBD2 for D (6 bases). The CDR3 has 15 residues. Germline V lookup: CDR1 SGHAT, CDR2 FQNNGV. The germline V and J ends were trimmed by 5 bases and 2 bases, with 16 bases remaining between them. CDR3 amino acids: CASSVLLGEAYEQYF. The CDR3 DNA sequence: TGTGCCAGCAGCGTTTTACTGGGGGAGGCCTACGAGCAGTACTTC.

In its sample, this clone was seen once. The V call is TRBV4-1, the J call TRBJ2-4; 10 bases align to TRBD1. In germline, CDR1 is MGHRA, CDR2 YSYEKL. Trimming cost V 5 bases and J 1 base; bases outside gene matches: 5. CDR3 size: 16 residues. The CDR3, as DNA: TGCGCCAGCAGCGGACAGGGGGTCGGGGCCAAAAACATTCAGTACTTC. Residues: CASSGQGVGAKNIQYF.

This rearrangement joins TRBV5-4 to TRBJ2-5; TRBD1 aligns across 10 bases. The CDR3 consists of 15 residues. The germline V gene has CDR1 SGHNT and CDR2 YYREEE (reference sequence). The ends lost 0 bases at V and 5 bases at J; junction bases unmatched: 4. CDR3 loop: CASSLGQGAGETQYF. Here the CDR3 DNA reads TGTGCCAGCAGCTTGGGACAGGGGGCGGGGGAGACCCAGTACTTC.

This clone has just a few counts. The chain recombines TRBV5-1 with TRBJ1-1; 9 bases fit TRBD1. Germline-derived CDR1 and CDR2 are SGHRS and YFSETQ. J lost 7 bases, V lost 5 bases, and 6 bases had no gene match. The CDR3 spans 13 residues. The CDR3 coding sequence is TGCGCCAGCAGATTCGGACAGGGGTATGAAGCTTTCTTT. The encoded protein is CASRFGQGYEAFF.